This TCR beta chain stems from a study of spatial heterogeneity in lung cancer. There are many counts of this clonotype. The antigen remains unidentified. Overall study findings and caveats: The study found ubiquitous expanded tumor TCRs in blood more at resection than follow-up.

Documented time point: sample taken at primary tumor resection. The donor population consisted of approximately 70 patients with untreated, early-stage non-small cell lung cancer. No cell sorting; template was whole RNA from tumor, lung tissue or PBMC. The V gene's germline CDR1 is MNHEY and CDR2 SVGAGI. With 2 bases removed from V and 1 base from J, the gap between germline ends came to 8 bases. This CDR3 is 14 amino acids long. Via MiXCR, TCRdb re-called the 5' RACE reads, giving one row per CDR3 protein. The sample records some 44,000 distinct CDR3 sequences, roughly 13% being singletons. The specimen comprised PBMCs, sampled at surgery. The V gene is TRBV6-5, the J gene TRBJ1-1; no firm D call. This clonotype was sampled from a male donor with early-stage non-small cell lung cancer. The CDR3 sequence is CASSYRYENTEAFF. The CDR3 region has the DNA TGTGCCAGCAGTTACCGGTATGAGAACACTGAAGCTTTCTTT.